This T cell receptor (beta chain) was identified in a study of CD8 T cells in Susac syndrome. The CDR3 totals 12 residues. Germline CDR1 and CDR2: SGHNT and YYREEE (reference sequence). The V gene lost 4 bases and the J gene lost 2 bases, with 7 bases spanning the gap. RNA totalling about 0.45 to 1 ug underwent reverse transcription with random hexamers. The amplification used immunoSEQ multiplex PCR on TCR beta CDR3; it spanned 54 Vbeta and 13 Jbeta. TCRdb recomputed calls from the immunoSEQ multiplex PCR reads with MiXCR, one row per CDR3 protein. The sample carries around 200,000 distinct CDR3 sequences, roughly 94% recorded once. Sequencing of TCR beta was performed on blood CD8+ and CD4+ T cells. The diagnostic criteria for definite or probable disease, as recently defined, were met by the patients with Susac syndrome.

The sequencing input was CD4+ T cells from PBMCs. This TCR was recovered from a human donor with Susac syndrome. The chain links TRBV5-4 to TRBJ2-7; no clear D gene. CDR3 bases: TGTGCCAGCAGCACCGTAACCTACGAGCAGTACTTC. Residues: CASSTVTYEQYF. The full variable domain, rest sourced from reference TRBV5-4 and TRBJ2-7, is ETGVTQSPTHLIKTRGQQVTLRCSSQSGHNTVSWYQQALGQGPQFIFQYYREEENGRGNFPPRFSGLQFPNYSSELNVNALELDDSALYLCASSTVTYEQYFGPGTRLTVT.